Listed below are T cell receptor beta chains from one sample, sequenced in a study of control samples from healthy donors and cancer patients. Assay used: immunoSEQ multiplex PCR; TCRdb lists only in-frame clones, some missing. The sample has about 180,000 clones, 85% to 95% seen once; the top ten hold 1.2% to 1.5%. What was sequenced was blood. These receptors were obtained from a woman younger than 35 in good health. The CDR3 runs from the conserved cysteine through the conserved F or W. D genes are given only for firm matches. Rows give clone size only sometimes, using once, few, many, or a class for an expanded clone.

D gene	V gene	J gene	clone size	CDR3 DNA	CDR3 protein
TRBD1	TRBV6-1	TRBJ1-2	NA	TGTGCCAGCAGTGAACGTGGGACAGGGGGATATGGCTACACCTTC	CASSERGTGGYGYTF
NA	TRBV6-5	TRBJ2-5	NA	TGTGCCAGCAGTTACTCGAGGGCGGTTCAAGAGACCCAGTACTTC	CASSYSRAVQETQYF
TRBD1	TRBV11-2	TRBJ1-6	NA	TGTGCCAGCAGCCCGCTTGGACAGGGAATTAATTCACCCCTCCACTTT	CASSPLGQGINSPLHF
TRBD2	TRBV7-2	TRBJ2-1	NA	TGTGCCAGCAGCTTCCGGGGGGATTACAATGAGCAGTTCTTC	CASSFRGDYNEQFF
NA	TRBV9	TRBJ2-5	NA	TGTGCCAGCAGCCCTGGATGGGACGCAGAGACCCAGTACTTC	CASSPGWDAETQYF
NA	TRBV7-2	TRBJ1-4	NA	TGTGCCAGCAGCTTACAGGGACCTTTTGGGGAAAAACTGTTTTTT	CASSLQGPFGEKLFF
NA	TRBV9	TRBJ1-4	NA	TGTGCCAGCAGCGTAGAGGGGTTTGTTGGGGAAAAACTGTTTTTT	CASSVEGFVGEKLFF
NA	TRBV4-1	TRBJ1-6	NA	TGCGCCAGCAGCCAAGGGAAGAGCTCCTATAATTCACCCCTCCACTTT	CASSQGKSSYNSPLHF
NA	TRBV6-5	TRBJ1-2	NA	TGTGCCAGCAGCTACGATCGAGGGGGGATCTATGGCTACACCTTC	CASSYDRGGIYGYTF
NA	TRBV9	TRBJ1-2	once	TGTGCCAGCAGCGTACCCCCCGACTATGGCTACACCTTC	CASSVPPDYGYTF
NA	TRBV19	TRBJ2-5	NA	TGTGCCAGTAGTTTCTTCCAAGAGACCCAGTACTTC	CASSFFQETQYF
NA	TRBV7-9	TRBJ2-5	NA	TGTGCCAGCAGCTTAGTAGAGACCCAGTACTTC	CASSLVETQYF
TRBD1	TRBV11-2	TRBJ2-7	NA	TGTGCCAGCAGCCTGGGACAGGGACCCTACGAGCAGTACTTC	CASSLGQGPYEQYF
TRBD2	TRBV7-8	TRBJ2-3	NA	TGTGCCAGCAGCTCCCGTGGGCTAGCGGGAGTAGATACGCAGTATTTT	CASSSRGLAGVDTQYF
TRBD1	TRBV7-2	TRBJ2-2	NA	TGTGCCAGCAGAGAGACAGGGGACACCGGGGAGCTGTTTTTT	CASRETGDTGELFF
NA	TRBV9	TRBJ2-3	NA	TGTGCCAGCAGCGTAGCGGGGGATACGCAGTATTTT	CASSVAGDTQYF
NA	TRBV7-9	TRBJ2-2	few	TGTGCCAGCCGAGGCCCGATCCACACCGGGGAGCTGTTTTTT	CASRGPIHTGELFF
NA	TRBV6-2/TRBV6-3	TRBJ1-2	NA	TGTGCCAGCAGCTCAAGACCTGACCCACCCTATGGCTACACCTTC	CASSSRPDPPYGYTF
NA	TRBV18	TRBJ1-1	NA	TGTGCCAGCTCACCAGACAGGATGAACACTGAAGCTTTCTTT	CASSPDRMNTEAFF
TRBD2	TRBV11-2	TRBJ2-7	NA	TGTGCCAGCAGCCCCTGGACTAGCGGGGGGGCATGGGAGCAGTACTTC	CASSPWTSGGAWEQYF
TRBD1	TRBV19	TRBJ2-7	NA	TGTGCCAGTAGTATGACAGGGCAGGGCTCCTACGAGCAGTACTTC	CASSMTGQGSYEQYF
NA	TRBV9	TRBJ2-1	NA	TGTGCCAGCAGCGCACGGCCGGGTAATGAGCAGTTCTTC	CASSARPGNEQFF
NA	TRBV7-4	TRBJ1-2	NA	TGTGCCAGCAGCCCGCGGCTCTACTTGAAAGGCTACACCTTC	CASSPRLYLKGYTF
NA	TRBV5-1	TRBJ1-2	NA	TGCGCCAGCAGCTTCGGGGGCGCGGATGGCTACACCTTC	CASSFGGADGYTF
NA	TRBV28	TRBJ1-5	NA	TGTGCCAGCAGTTTGGGAGGAAGCTCGTATAGCAATCAGCCCCAGCATTTT	CASSLGGSSYSNQPQHF
NA	TRBV7-2	TRBJ1-3	NA	TGTGCCAGCAGCTTAGGAGGGTTGGAGGGGTGGGGAAACACCATATATTTT	CASSLGGLEGWGNTIYF
NA	TRBV5-1	TRBJ2-1	few	TGCGCCAGCAGGCCGGGGAGCTCCTACAATGAGCAGTTCTTC	CASRPGSSYNEQFF
NA	TRBV10-1	TRBJ2-7	NA	TGCGCCAGCAGTCAGAACTCCTACGAGCAGTACTTC	CASSQNSYEQYF
NA	TRBV19	TRBJ1-3	NA	TGTGCCAGTAGGGACAGCTCTGGAAACACCATATATTTT	CASRDSSGNTIYF
NA	TRBV2	TRBJ1-5	once	TGTGCCAGCACCACAGGGACTAGCAATCAGCCCCAGCATTTT	CASTTGTSNQPQHF
TRBD1	TRBV11-2	TRBJ1-1	NA	TGTGCCAGCAGCATCCGGACAGGGTCGAACACTGAAGCTTTCTTT	CASSIRTGSNTEAFF
NA	TRBV28	TRBJ1-1	NA	TGTGCCAGCAGTTTGTATCGGGGGGAATATATGAAGGAAGGTTTCTTT	CASSLYRGEYMKEGFF
TRBD1	TRBV29-1	TRBJ2-3	NA	TGCAGCGTCGGGGACAGTAACACAGATACGCAGTATTTT	CSVGDSNTDTQYF
NA	TRBV13	TRBJ1-1	NA	TGTGCCAGCACCCCAGGCTCCGGGAGCGCTGAAGCTTTCTTT	CASTPGSGSAEAFF
TRBD1	TRBV3-1/TRBV3-2	TRBJ1-1	NA	TGTGCCAGCAGCCAAGGGGCCTCCGGGACAGTTAACACTGAAGCTTTCTTT	CASSQGASGTVNTEAFF
NA	TRBV7-9	TRBJ1-2	NA	TGTGCCAGCAGCTCTACCCAGGGAGCCTATGGCTACACCTTC	CASSSTQGAYGYTF
TRBD1	TRBV7-9	TRBJ1-3	NA	TGTGCCGTTACAGGGGGCAGGGGTGGAAACACCATATATTTT	CAVTGGRGGNTIYF
NA	TRBV6-5	TRBJ1-5	NA	TGTGCCAGCAGTTATACACGTAATCAGCCCCAGCATTTT	CASSYTRNQPQHF
TRBD1	TRBV5-1	TRBJ1-6	NA	TGCGCCAGCAGCCCTGGGACAGTCTCCTATAATTCACCCCTCCACTTT	CASSPGTVSYNSPLHF
NA	TRBV7-9	TRBJ2-2	few	TGTGCCAGCAGCTTATCGCCCCAGAGGTACACCGGGGAGCTGTTTTTT	CASSLSPQRYTGELFF
TRBD2	TRBV4-2	TRBJ2-1	once	TGTGCCAGCAGCCAGACTAGCGGGGGGGCGGTCAATGAGCAGTTCTTC	CASSQTSGGAVNEQFF
TRBD1	TRBV11-1	TRBJ2-5	once	TGTGCCAGCCAGCATCGGGACAGGGGGCAAGAGACCCAGTACTTC	CASQHRDRGQETQYF
NA	TRBV13	TRBJ1-2	NA	TGTGCCAGCAGCCCGGGGGGCAGGGGAATCTCCTATGGCTACACCTTC	CASSPGGRGISYGYTF
NA	TRBV5-4	TRBJ1-4	NA	TGTGCCAGCAGCTTGGGACGGGAGGAAAAACTGTTTTTT	CASSLGREEKLFF
TRBD2	TRBV28	TRBJ2-5	NA	TGTGCCAGCAGTATTAGCGGGAGGGCCCAAGAGACCCAGTACTTC	CASSISGRAQETQYF
NA	TRBV5-1	TRBJ1-2	NA	TGCGCCAGCAGCTCGGGAGGTTATGGCTACACCTTC	CASSSGGYGYTF
NA	TRBV5-6	TRBJ1-5	NA	TGTGCCAGCAGCTTTGATAGGGGCAATCAGCCCCAGCATTTT	CASSFDRGNQPQHF
NA	TRBV6-5	TRBJ1-2	NA	TGTGCCAGCAGTTCCAGGTTGGGTGGCTACACCTTC	CASSSRLGGYTF
NA	TRBV19	TRBJ1-2	NA	TGTGCCAGTAGTGGGGAGACAGAGCTCTATGGCTACACCTTC	CASSGETELYGYTF